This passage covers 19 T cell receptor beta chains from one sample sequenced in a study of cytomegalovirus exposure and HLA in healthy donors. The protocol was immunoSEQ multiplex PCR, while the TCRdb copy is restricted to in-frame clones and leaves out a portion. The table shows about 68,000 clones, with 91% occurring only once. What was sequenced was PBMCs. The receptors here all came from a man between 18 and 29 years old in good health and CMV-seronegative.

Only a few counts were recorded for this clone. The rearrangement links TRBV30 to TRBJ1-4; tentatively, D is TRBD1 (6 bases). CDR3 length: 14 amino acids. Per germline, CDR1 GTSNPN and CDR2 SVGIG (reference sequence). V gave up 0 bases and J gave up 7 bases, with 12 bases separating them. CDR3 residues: CAWSVRQGSEKLFF. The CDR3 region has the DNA TGTGCCTGGAGTGTAAGGCAGGGGAGTGAAAAACTGTTTTTT.

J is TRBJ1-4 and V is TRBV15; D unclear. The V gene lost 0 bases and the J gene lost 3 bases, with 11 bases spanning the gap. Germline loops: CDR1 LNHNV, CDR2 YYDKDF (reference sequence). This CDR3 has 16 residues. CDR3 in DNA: TGTGCCACCAGCAGAGATCCGAGGTACCCTAATGAAAAACTGTTTTTT. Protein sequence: CATSRDPRYPNEKLFF.

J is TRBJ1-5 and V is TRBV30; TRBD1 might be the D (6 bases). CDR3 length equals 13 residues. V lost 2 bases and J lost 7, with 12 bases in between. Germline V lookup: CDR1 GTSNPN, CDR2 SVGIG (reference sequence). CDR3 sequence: CAWSHREGQPQHF. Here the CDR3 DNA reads TGTGCCTGGAGTCACAGGGAAGGGCAGCCCCAGCATTTT.

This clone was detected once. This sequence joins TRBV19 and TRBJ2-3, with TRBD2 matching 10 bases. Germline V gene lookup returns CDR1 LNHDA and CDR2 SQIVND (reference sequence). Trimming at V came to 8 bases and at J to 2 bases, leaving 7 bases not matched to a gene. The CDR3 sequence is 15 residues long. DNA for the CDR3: TGTGCCAGTGCTGGGAGCGGGAGGGCCACAGATACGCAGTATTTT. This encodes CASAGSGRATDTQYF.

In DNA, the CDR3 is TGTGCCAGCAGCCGAGACACGAACACTGAAGCTTTCTTT. Residues: CASSRDTNTEAFF. The V and J genes are TRBV28 and TRBJ1-1, with no clear D. The germline gives CDR1 MDHEN, CDR2 SYDVKM. Trimming stripped 6 bases from V and 1 base from J, with 9 bases between. The CDR3 is made up of 13 amino acids.

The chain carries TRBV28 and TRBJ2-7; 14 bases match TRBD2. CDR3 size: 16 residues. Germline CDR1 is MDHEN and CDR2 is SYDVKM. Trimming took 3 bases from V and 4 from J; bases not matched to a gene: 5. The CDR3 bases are TGTGCCAGCAGTTTGGGGACTAGCGGGAGTACTTACGAGCAGTACTTC. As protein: CASSLGTSGSTYEQYF.

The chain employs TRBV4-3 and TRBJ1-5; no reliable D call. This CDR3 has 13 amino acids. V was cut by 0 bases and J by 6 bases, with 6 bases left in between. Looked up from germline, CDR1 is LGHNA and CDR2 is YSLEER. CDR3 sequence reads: CASSQDGGQPQHF. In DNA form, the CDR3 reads TGCGCCAGCAGCCAAGATGGCGGTCAGCCCCAGCATTTT.

CDR3 sequence reads: CASSAGWASNQPQHF. CDR3 sequence (DNA): TGTGCCAGCAGTGCAGGGTGGGCGAGCAATCAGCCCCAGCATTTT. V and J are TRBV2 and TRBJ1-5; the D gene is possibly TRBD1 (5 bases). Germline V CDR1 and CDR2: SNHLY, FYNNEI. V lost 4 bases, J lost 1 base, and 11 bases lay in between. The CDR3 is 15 amino acids.

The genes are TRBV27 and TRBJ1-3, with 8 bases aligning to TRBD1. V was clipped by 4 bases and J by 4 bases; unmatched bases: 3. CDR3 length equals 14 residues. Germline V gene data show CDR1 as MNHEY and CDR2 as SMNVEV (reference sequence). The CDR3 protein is CASSSTGDGNTIYF. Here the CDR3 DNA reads TGTGCCAGCAGTTCGACAGGGGACGGAAACACCATATATTTT.

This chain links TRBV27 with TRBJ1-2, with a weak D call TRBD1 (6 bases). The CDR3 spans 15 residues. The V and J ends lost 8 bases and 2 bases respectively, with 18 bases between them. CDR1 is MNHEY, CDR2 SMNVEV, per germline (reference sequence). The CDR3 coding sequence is TGTGCCAGCTCGCGCTCCGACACAGGGAACTATGGCTACACCTTC. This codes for CASSRSDTGNYGYTF.

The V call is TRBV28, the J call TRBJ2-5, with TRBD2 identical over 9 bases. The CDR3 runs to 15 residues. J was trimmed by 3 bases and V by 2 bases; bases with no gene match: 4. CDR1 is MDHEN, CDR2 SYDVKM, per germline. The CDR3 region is CASSLGASGKETQYF. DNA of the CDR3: TGTGCCAGCAGTTTAGGGGCTAGCGGGAAAGAGACCCAGTACTTC.

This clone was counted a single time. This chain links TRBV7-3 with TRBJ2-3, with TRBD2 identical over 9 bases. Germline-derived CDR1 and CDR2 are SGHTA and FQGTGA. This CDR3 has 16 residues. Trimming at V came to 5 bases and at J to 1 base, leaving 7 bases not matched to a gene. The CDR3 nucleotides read TGTGCCAGCAGCCCGATGGCGGGAGGGGGCACAGATACGCAGTATTTT. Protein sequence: CASSPMAGGGTDTQYF.

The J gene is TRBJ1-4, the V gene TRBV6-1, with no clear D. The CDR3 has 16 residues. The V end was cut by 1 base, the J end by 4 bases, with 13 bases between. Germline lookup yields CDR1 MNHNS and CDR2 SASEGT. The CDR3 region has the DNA TGTGCCAGCAGTGAAGTCTCGGGATCGGGTAATGAAAAACTGTTTTTT. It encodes CASSEVSGSGNEKLFF.

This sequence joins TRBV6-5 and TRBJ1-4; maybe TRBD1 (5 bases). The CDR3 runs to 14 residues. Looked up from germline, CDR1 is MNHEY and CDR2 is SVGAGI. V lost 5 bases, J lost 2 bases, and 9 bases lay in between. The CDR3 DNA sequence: TGTGCCAGCAGTAAGGGGACTACTAATGAAAAACTGTTTTTT. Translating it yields CASSKGTTNEKLFF.

The CDR3 loop is CASSISRGDTEAFF. CDR3 bases: TGTGCCAGCTCAATCTCCAGGGGCGACACTGAAGCTTTCTTT. The chain couples TRBV18 to TRBJ1-1; D is perhaps TRBD1 (6 bases). The CDR3 has 14 amino acids. Trimming shortened V by 5 bases and J by 3 bases, and 13 bases separated the two germline ends. Germline CDR1 and CDR2: KGHSH and LQKENI.

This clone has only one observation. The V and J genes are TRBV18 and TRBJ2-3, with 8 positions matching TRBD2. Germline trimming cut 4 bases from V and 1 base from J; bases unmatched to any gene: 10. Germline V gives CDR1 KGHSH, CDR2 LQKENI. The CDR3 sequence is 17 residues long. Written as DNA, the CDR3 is TGTGCCAGCTCACTCCTTAGCGGGAAATTCGGCACAGATACGCAGTATTTT. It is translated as CASSLLSGKFGTDTQYF.

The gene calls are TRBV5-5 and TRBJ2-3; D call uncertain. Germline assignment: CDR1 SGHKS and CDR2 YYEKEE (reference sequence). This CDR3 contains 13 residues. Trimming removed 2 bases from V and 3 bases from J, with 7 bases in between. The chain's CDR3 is CASSFSQTDTQYF. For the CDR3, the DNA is TGTGCCAGCAGCTTTTCCCAAACAGATACGCAGTATTTT.

The CDR3 loop reads CASCGDRGDEQFF. The DNA of the CDR3 is TGTGCCAGCTGCGGGGACAGGGGCGATGAGCAGTTCTTC. J is TRBJ2-1 and V is TRBV7-2; 10 bases map to TRBD1. The CDR3 totals 13 residues. V dropped 8 bases and J dropped 8; count of bases not matched to a gene: 6. From germline, CDR1 is SGHTA and CDR2 FQGNSA.

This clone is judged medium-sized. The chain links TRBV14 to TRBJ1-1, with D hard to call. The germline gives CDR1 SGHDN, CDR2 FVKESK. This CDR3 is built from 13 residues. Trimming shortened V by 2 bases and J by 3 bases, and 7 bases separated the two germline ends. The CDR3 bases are TGTGCCAGCAGCCAAAGGAGGGACACTGAAGCTTTCTTT. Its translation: CASSQRRDTEAFF.